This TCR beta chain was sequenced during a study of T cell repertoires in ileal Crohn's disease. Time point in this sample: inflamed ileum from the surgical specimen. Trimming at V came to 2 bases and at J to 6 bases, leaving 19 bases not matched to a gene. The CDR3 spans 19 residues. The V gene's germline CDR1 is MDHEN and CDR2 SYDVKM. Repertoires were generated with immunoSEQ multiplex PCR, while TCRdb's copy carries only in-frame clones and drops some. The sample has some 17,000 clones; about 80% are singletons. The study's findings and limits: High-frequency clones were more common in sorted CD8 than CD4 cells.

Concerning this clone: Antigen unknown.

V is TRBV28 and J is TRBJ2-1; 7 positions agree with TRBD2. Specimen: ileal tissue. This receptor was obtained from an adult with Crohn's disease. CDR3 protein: CASSLVGGGVGGRGNEQFF. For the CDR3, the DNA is TGTGCCAGCAGTTTAGTGGGAGGAGGTGTGGGAGGGAGGGGCAATGAGCAGTTCTTC.